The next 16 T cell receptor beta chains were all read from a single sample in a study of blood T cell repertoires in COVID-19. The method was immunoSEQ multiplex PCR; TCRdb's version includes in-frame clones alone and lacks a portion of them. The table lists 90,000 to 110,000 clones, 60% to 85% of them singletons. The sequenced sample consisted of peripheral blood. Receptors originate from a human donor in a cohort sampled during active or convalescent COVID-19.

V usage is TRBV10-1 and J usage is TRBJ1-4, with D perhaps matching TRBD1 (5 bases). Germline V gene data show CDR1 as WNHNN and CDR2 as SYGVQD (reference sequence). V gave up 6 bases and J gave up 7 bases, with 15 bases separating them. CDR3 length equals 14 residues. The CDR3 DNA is TGCGCCAGCAGCTCCGGTACAGGTCTTGAAAAACTGTTTTTT. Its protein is CASSSGTGLEKLFF.

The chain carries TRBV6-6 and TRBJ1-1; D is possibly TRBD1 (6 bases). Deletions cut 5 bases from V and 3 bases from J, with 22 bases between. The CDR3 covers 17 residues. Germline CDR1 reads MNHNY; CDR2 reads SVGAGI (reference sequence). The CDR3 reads CASSRTLGGLGYTEAFF. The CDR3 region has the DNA TGTGCCAGCAGTCGAACCTTGGGGGGGCTTGGGTACACTGAAGCTTTCTTT.

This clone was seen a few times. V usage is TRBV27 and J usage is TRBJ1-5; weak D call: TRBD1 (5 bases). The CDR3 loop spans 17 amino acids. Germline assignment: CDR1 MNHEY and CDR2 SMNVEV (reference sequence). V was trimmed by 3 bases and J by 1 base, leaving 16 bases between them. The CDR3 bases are TGTGCCAGCAGTTTCCTGTGGGGGGTCGGGAGCAATCAGCCCCAGCATTTT. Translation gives CASSFLWGVGSNQPQHF.

Written as DNA, the CDR3 is TGTGCCAGCAGCTCATCGACTAGCGGGGGGTACAATGAGCAGTTCTTC. This encodes CASSSSTSGGYNEQFF. The chain carries TRBV6-2 or TRBV6-3 and TRBJ2-1; 13 nucleotides match TRBD2. This CDR3 contains 16 residues. V was clipped by 6 bases and J by 4 bases; unmatched bases: 6. Per the germline V gene, CDR1 is MNHEY and CDR2 is SVGEGT.

The CDR3 loop is CASSSPRGGLNTDTQYF. The CDR3, as DNA: TGTGCCAGCAGCTCCCCTCGTGGGGGCCTTAACACAGATACGCAGTATTTT. The chain employs TRBV7-8 and TRBJ2-3, with a possible D match to TRBD1 (6 bases). There are 17 residues in the CDR3. Trimming took 4 bases from V and 2 from J, leaving 19 bases between them. Germline CDR1 and CDR2: SGHVS and FQNEAQ.

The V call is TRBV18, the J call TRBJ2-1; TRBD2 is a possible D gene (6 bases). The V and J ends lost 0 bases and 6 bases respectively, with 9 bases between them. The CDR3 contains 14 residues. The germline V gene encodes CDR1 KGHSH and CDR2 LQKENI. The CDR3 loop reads CASSPPREPNEQFF. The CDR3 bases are TGTGCCAGCTCACCACCTCGGGAGCCCAATGAGCAGTTCTTC.

The CDR3 nucleotides read TGTGCCAGTAGTATAGACCCCAGGCCGACCTACGAGCAGTACTTC. This codes for CASSIDPRPTYEQYF. The chain employs TRBV19 and TRBJ2-7; D gene unclear. Deletions cut 0 bases from V and 2 bases from J, with 11 bases between. The CDR3 totals 15 residues. Germline lookup yields CDR1 LNHDA and CDR2 SQIVND (reference sequence). Based on the CDR3 plus reference TRBV19 and TRBJ2-7, the full variable domain is DGGITQSPKYLFRKEGQNVTLSCEQNLNHDAMYWYRQDPGQGLRLIYYSQIVNDFQKGDIAEGYSVSREKKESFPLTVTSAQKNPTAFYLCASSIDPRPTYEQYFGPGTRLTVT.

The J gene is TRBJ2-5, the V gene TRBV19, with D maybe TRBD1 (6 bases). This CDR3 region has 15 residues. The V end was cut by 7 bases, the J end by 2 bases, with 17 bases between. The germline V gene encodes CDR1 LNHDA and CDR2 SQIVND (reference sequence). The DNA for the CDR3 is TGTGCCAGTAACTCAGCAGGGGCTACTCAAGAGACCCAGTACTTC. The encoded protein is CASNSAGATQETQYF.

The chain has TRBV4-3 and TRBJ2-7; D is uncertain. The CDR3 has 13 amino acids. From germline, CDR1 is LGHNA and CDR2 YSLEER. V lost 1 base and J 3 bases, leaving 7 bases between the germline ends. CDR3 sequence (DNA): TGCGCCAGCAGCCAAGGTGTATTCTACGAGCAGTACTTC. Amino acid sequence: CASSQGVFYEQYF.

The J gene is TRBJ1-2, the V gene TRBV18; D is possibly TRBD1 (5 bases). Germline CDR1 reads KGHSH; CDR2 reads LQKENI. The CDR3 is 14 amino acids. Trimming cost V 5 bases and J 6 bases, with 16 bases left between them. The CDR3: CASSDSARINGYTF. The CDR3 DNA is TGTGCCAGCTCAGACAGCGCCCGGATCAATGGCTACACCTTC.

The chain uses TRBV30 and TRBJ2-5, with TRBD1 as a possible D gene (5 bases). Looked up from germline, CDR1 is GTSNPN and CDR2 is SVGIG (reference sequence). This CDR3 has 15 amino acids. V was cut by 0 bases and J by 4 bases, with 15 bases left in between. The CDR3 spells CAWSVGRGASETQYF. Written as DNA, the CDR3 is TGTGCCTGGAGTGTAGGAAGGGGCGCGTCAGAGACCCAGTACTTC.

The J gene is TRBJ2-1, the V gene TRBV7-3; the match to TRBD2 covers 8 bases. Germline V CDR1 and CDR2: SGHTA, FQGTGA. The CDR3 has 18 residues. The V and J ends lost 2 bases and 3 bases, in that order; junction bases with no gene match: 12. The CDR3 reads CASSLFSATSGLYNEQFF. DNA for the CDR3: TGTGCCAGCAGCTTATTCTCCGCTACTAGCGGCCTCTACAATGAGCAGTTCTTC.

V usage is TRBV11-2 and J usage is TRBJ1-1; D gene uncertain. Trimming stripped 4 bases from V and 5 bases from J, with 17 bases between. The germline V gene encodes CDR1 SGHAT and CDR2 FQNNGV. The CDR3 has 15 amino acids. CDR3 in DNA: TGTGCCAGCAGCTCCTCCCCCGGCCCGAGGACTGAAGCTTTCTTT. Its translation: CASSSSPGPRTEAFF.

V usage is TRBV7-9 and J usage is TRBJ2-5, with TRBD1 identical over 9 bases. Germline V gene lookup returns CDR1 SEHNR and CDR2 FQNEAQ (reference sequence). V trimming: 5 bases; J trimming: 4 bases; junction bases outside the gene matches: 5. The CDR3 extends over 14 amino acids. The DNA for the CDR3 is TGTGCCAGCAGCCCCGGGACAGGGAGAGAGACCCAGTACTTC. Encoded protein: CASSPGTGRETQYF. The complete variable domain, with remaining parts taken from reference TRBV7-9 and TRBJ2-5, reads DTGVSQNPRHKITKRGQNVTFRCDPISEHNRLYWYRQTLGQGPEFLTYFQNEAQLEKSRLLSDRFSAERPKGSFSTLEIQRTEQGDSAMYLCASSPGTGRETQYFGPGTRLLVL.

CDR3 sequence (DNA): TGTGCCAGCACCCCATTGCAGGAAATTGTTGGCTACACCTTC. Protein product: CASTPLQEIVGYTF. The chain combines TRBV6-2 or TRBV6-3 with TRBJ1-2; D is unclear. Germline V gives CDR1 MNHEY, CDR2 SVGEGT. Trimming stripped 7 bases from V and 7 bases from J, with 19 bases between. This CDR3 spans 14 amino acids.

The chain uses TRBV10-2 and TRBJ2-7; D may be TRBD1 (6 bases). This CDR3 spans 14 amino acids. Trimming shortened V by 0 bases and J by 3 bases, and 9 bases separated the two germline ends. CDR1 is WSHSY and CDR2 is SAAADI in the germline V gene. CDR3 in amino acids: CASSESSGVYEQYF. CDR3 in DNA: TGCGCCAGCAGTGAGTCCTCAGGGGTCTACGAGCAGTACTTC.